This paragraph reports one T cell receptor (beta chain). With 6 bases removed from V and 1 base from J, the gap between germline ends came to 16 bases. The CDR3 is 15 amino acids. The V gene's germline CDR1 is SGHRS and CDR2 YFSETQ. These data belong to a study of blood T cell repertoires in COVID-19. Study context: T cells, B-cell-depleted T cells, or PBMCs supplied cDNA or gDNA.

Sequencing was performed with immunoSEQ multiplex PCR; in TCRdb, only in-frame clones are kept and a portion is missing. The sample holds fewer than 200,000 clones, approximately 80% seen once. Across about two dozen US areas, participants ranged in age from about 18 to 90 years. This receptor was taken from a man in his fifties who had recovered from COVID-19. This chain uses TRBV5-1 with TRBJ1-1, with D perhaps TRBD1 (6 bases). Sequencing was done on a sample of PBMCs or T cells enriched from blood (not recorded which). In DNA, the CDR3 is TGCGCCAGCACCCCCCTTGGGGGCTCGAACACTGAAGCTTTCTTT. It encodes CASTPLGGSNTEAFF.